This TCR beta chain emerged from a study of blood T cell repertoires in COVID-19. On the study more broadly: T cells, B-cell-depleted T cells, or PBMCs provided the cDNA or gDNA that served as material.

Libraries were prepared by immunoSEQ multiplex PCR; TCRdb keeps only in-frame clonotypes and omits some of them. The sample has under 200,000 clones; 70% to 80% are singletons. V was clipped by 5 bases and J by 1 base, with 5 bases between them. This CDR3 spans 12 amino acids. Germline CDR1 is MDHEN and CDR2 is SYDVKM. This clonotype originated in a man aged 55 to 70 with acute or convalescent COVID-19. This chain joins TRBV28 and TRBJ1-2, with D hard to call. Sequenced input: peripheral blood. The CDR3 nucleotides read TGTGCCAGCAGTGGGAGTAACTATGGCTACACCTTC. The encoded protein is CASSGSNYGYTF.